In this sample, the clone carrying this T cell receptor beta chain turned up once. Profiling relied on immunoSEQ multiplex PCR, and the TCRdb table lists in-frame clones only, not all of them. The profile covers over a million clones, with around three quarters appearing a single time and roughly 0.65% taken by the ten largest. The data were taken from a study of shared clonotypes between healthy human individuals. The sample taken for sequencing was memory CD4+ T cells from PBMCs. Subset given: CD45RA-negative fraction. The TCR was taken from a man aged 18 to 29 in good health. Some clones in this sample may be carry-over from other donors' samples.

The CDR3 region is CASRQKAGETYEQYF. The CDR3 DNA follows: TGTGCCAGCAGACAGAAAGCAGGGGAGACCTACGAGCAGTACTTC. The chain couples TRBV6-5 to TRBJ2-7; a possible D gene is TRBD1 (6 bases). The V end was cut by 6 bases, the J end by 2 bases, with 17 bases between. The CDR3 contains 15 residues. In germline, CDR1 is MNHEY, CDR2 SVGAGI.